A selection of T cell receptor beta chains follows, all from one sample in a study of cytotoxic CD8 clonotypes in ibrutinib-treated CLL. TCRdb keeps only in-frame clones here, not all; method: immunoSEQ multiplex PCR. The sample includes under 300,000 clones, around 69% of them seen just once. Specimen: PBMCs, collected at disease progression, from a patient treated with ibrutinib. The source of these receptors is a human donor with chronic lymphocytic leukemia. The CDR3 runs from the conserved cysteine through the conserved F or W. A D gene is named only where the DNA matches it firmly. Part of the rows lack a size; the others show once, few, many or a class for expanded clones.

>-|TRBJ1-3|TRBV14|-
CASSQEFGGLASGNTIYF
TGTGCCAGCAGCCAAGAGTTTGGAGGGTTAGCCTCTGGAAACACCATATATTTT
>-|TRBJ2-3|TRBV11-3|-
CASSFPQGDTQYF
TGTGCCAGCAGCTTCCCTCAGGGAGATACGCAGTATTTT
>-|TRBJ2-7|TRBV11-3|TRBD1
CASSLGTGSTYEQYF
TGTGCCAGCAGCTTAGGGACAGGGTCAACCTACGAGCAGTACTTC
>-|TRBJ1-2|TRBV11-2|-
CASSRGVEYGYTF
TGTGCCAGCAGCCGCGGGGTAGAGTATGGCTACACCTTC
>-|TRBJ1-1|TRBV18|-
CASSPVGTEAFF
TGTGCCAGCTCACCGGTAGGCACTGAAGCTTTCTTT
>-|TRBJ2-7|TRBV5-5|TRBD2
CASSLRLAGGPNEQYF
TGTGCCAGCAGCTTGCGGCTAGCGGGAGGGCCCAACGAGCAGTACTTC
>-|TRBJ1-1|TRBV10-1|-
CASSASKMNTEAFF
TGCGCCAGCAGTGCTTCAAAAATGAACACTGAAGCTTTCTTT
>-|TRBJ1-6|TRBV25-1|-
CASSDPRDPTSPLHF
TGTGCCAGCAGTGACCCCAGGGACCCCACTTCACCCCTCCACTTT
>-|TRBJ2-3|TRBV7-2|-
CASSLAGLEGTQYF
TGTGCCAGCAGCTTAGCAGGGCTCGAAGGTACGCAGTATTTT
>-|TRBJ2-1|TRBV13|-
CASSLGTSNEQFF
TGTGCCAGCAGCTTAGGGACTAGCAATGAGCAGTTCTTC
>-|TRBJ1-4|TRBV18|-
CASTAGLKEKLFF
TGTGCCAGCACTGCAGGGCTTAAGGAAAAACTGTTTTTT
>-|TRBJ2-3|TRBV5-1|TRBD1
CASSLAGTGISTDTQYF
TGCGCCAGCAGCTTGGCCGGGACAGGGATAAGCACAGATACGCAGTATTTT
>-|TRBJ2-3|TRBV4-1|TRBD2
CASSLDSGVGTDTQYF
TGCGCCAGCAGCCTCGATAGCGGGGTTGGCACAGATACGCAGTATTTT
>-|TRBJ2-7|TRBV11-2|-
CASSLDPGGTYEQYF
TGTGCCAGCAGCTTAGACCCCGGAGGTACCTACGAGCAGTACTTC
>-|TRBJ2-7|TRBV28|TRBD2
CASSQTSGRSHEQYF
TGTGCCAGCAGCCAGACTAGCGGGAGAAGCCACGAGCAGTACTTC
>-|TRBJ2-7|TRBV7-9|-
CASSPPDISYEQYF
TGTGCCAGCAGCCCCCCAGACATATCCTACGAGCAGTACTTC
>-|TRBJ1-2|TRBV27|TRBD1
CASRLRTGGDGYTF
TGTGCCAGCAGACTTAGGACAGGAGGGGATGGCTACACCTTC
>-|TRBJ1-2|TRBV7-9|TRBD1
CASIQGADPGGYTF
TGTGCCAGCATACAGGGGGCTGATCCTGGTGGCTACACCTTC
>once|TRBJ1-1|TRBV6-6|-
CASRHPPGPLNTEAFF
TGTGCCAGCAGACACCCCCCGGGGCCACTGAACACTGAAGCTTTCTTT
>few|TRBJ2-7|TRBV12-5|-
CASGLAPYEQYF
TGTGCTAGTGGTTTGGCCCCCTACGAGCAGTACTTC
>-|TRBJ2-7|TRBV27|-
CASSLSGGYEQYF
TGTGCCAGCAGTTTATCGGGGGGCTACGAGCAGTACTTC
>-|TRBJ1-6|TRBV5-4|-
CASSRGDGFYNSPLHF
TGTGCCAGCAGCCGCGGGGACGGGTTTTATAATTCACCCCTCCACTTT
>once|TRBJ2-1|TRBV7-3|-
CASSFLSTGNEQFF
TGTGCCAGCAGCTTCCTATCGACTGGGAATGAGCAGTTCTTC
>-|TRBJ2-3|TRBV6-5|-
CASTDPGHPTDTQYF
TGTGCCAGCACGGATCCGGGACACCCCACAGATACGCAGTATTTT
>-|TRBJ2-7|TRBV28|-
CASSPLTGFSSYEQYF
TGTGCCAGCAGTCCGTTGACAGGCTTCAGCTCCTACGAGCAGTACTTC
>few|TRBJ1-6|TRBV12-5|-
CASGQVSSSYNSPLHF
TGTGCTAGTGGACAAGTTTCAAGCTCCTATAATTCACCCCTCCACTTT
>few|TRBJ2-7|TRBV18|-
CASSPPRPGRPIEQYF
TGTGCCAGCTCACCACCGCGGCCAGGGCGACCTATCGAGCAGTACTTC
>-|TRBJ1-2|TRBV6-1|-
CASSDPLAYGYTF
TGTGCCAGCAGTGATCCCCTCGCCTATGGCTACACCTTC
>-|TRBJ2-1|TRBV28|-
CATQPAAPGWDYNEQFF
TGTGCCACCCAACCAGCGGCCCCGGGTTGGGACTACAATGAGCAGTTCTTC
>-|TRBJ2-7|TRBV27|-
CASSLNRVNEQYF
TGTGCCAGCAGCCTTAATCGGGTAAACGAGCAGTACTTC
>-|TRBJ1-4|TRBV7-9|-
CASSLAFATGLEKLFF
TGTGCCAGCAGCTTAGCTTTCGCAACAGGGCTTGAAAAACTGTTTTTT
>few|TRBJ2-5|TRBV6-5|-
CASGSAETQYF
TGTGCCAGCGGGAGTGCGGAGACCCAGTACTTC
>few|TRBJ1-2|TRBV6-5|TRBD1
CASRAGQPYGYTF
TGTGCCAGCAGAGCGGGACAGCCTTATGGCTACACCTTC
>-|TRBJ1-4|TRBV19|-
CASTSSEKLFF
TGTGCCAGTACGTCGAGCGAAAAACTGTTTTTT
>-|TRBJ1-2|TRBV7-9|-
CASSSDSEYGYTF
TGTGCCAGCAGTTCGGACAGCGAGTATGGCTACACCTTC
>-|TRBJ2-7|TRBV5-5|-
CASSWGVDEQYF
TGTGCCAGCAGCTGGGGGGTTGACGAGCAGTACTTC
>-|TRBJ2-5|TRBV4-1|-
CASSQGWEETQYF
TGCGCCAGCAGCCAGGGGTGGGAGGAGACCCAGTACTTC
>-|TRBJ2-7|TRBV7-2|TRBD2
CASSFLSASGSYEQYF
TGTGCCAGCAGCTTCCTATCGGCTAGCGGTTCCTACGAGCAGTACTTC
>-|TRBJ2-2|TRBV9|TRBD2
CASTRGGNGELFF
TGTGCCAGCACCCGCGGGGGGAACGGGGAGCTGTTTTTT
>-|TRBJ2-7|TRBV5-1|-
CASSLVGGSSYEQYF
TGCGCCAGCAGCTTGGTGGGCGGCAGCTCCTACGAGCAGTACTTC
>-|TRBJ2-2|TRBV5-1|-
CASSLGNRPGELFF
TGCGCCAGCAGCTTGGGCAATCGACCCGGGGAGCTGTTTTTT
>-|TRBJ2-7|TRBV27|TRBD1
CASSLKGWTGPLEQYF
TGTGCCAGCAGTTTAAAAGGGTGGACAGGCCCTCTCGAGCAGTACTTC
>-|TRBJ2-2|TRBV7-8|TRBD2
CASSTLGRLANTGELFF
TGTGCCAGCAGCACACTTGGGAGACTAGCTAACACCGGGGAGCTGTTTTTT
>-|TRBJ1-4|TRBV28|-
CASSFQGRTANEKLFF
TGTGCCAGCAGTTTTCAGGGGCGGACAGCTAATGAAAAACTGTTTTTT
>-|TRBJ1-2|TRBV25-1|-
CASSEYGGTNYGYTF
TGTGCCAGCAGTGAATATGGAGGGACCAACTATGGCTACACCTTC
>-|TRBJ1-1|TRBV7-2|-
CASSLRRTTRKGEAFF
TGTGCCAGCAGCTTACGTCGAACCACTCGAAAGGGGGAAGCTTTCTTT
>-|TRBJ1-5|TRBV10-3|-
CAMGENQPQHF
TGTGCCATGGGGGAGAATCAGCCCCAGCATTTT
>-|TRBJ1-2|TRBV20-1|-
CSASLLRGYTF
TGCAGTGCTAGCCTCCTCCGGGGCTACACCTTC
>few|TRBJ1-5|TRBV18|-
CASSPDGGNQPQHF
TGTGCCAGCTCACCAGACGGGGGGAATCAGCCCCAGCATTTT
>-|TRBJ2-7|TRBV6-6|TRBD2
CASSGTIPYEQYF
TGTGCCAGCAGCGGGACTATCCCCTACGAGCAGTACTTC